Below are 21 T cell receptor beta chains sequenced from a single sample in a study of blood T cells in healthy people across ages. Alongside a J-beta primer mix, a sample-barcoded 5' primer served in a second PCR lasting roughly 6 to 12 cycles. TCRdb processed the 5' RACE reads anew with MiXCR; each CDR3 protein has one entry. This table has hundreds of thousands of distinct CDR3 sequences, 43% appearing once. The sample taken for sequencing was blood. The receptors stem from an older woman in good health.

V gene TRBV13 combines with J gene TRBJ2-2; 10 positions agree with TRBD1. This CDR3 region has 15 residues. Unmatched junction bases numbered 5, after V lost 7 bases and J lost 3 bases. Per germline, CDR1 PRHDT and CDR2 FYEKMQ (reference sequence). Here the CDR3 reads CASTSGTGDTGELFF. The DNA of the CDR3 is TGTGCCAGCACCTCCGGGACAGGGGACACCGGGGAGCTGTTTTTT.

This clonotype has just a few counts. The chain combines TRBV11-2 with TRBJ2-4; D unresolved. V lost 5 bases, J lost 7 bases, and 12 bases lay in between. This CDR3 is 13 amino acids long. CDR1 is SGHAT, CDR2 FQNNGV, per germline. The CDR3 protein is CASSTRRPNIQYF. CDR3 sequence (DNA): TGTGCCAGCAGCACTCGACGGCCTAACATTCAGTACTTC.

This clonotype was picked up a small number of times. The genes are TRBV7-2 and TRBJ1-6; 8 bases agree with TRBD1. Trimming removed 0 bases from V and 7 bases from J; junction bases left unmatched: 2. Germline V gene sequence: CDR1 SGHTA, CDR2 FQGNSA. The CDR3 is 15 residues long. This chain's CDR3 is CASSLATGVNSPLHF. Written as DNA, the CDR3 is TGTGCCAGCAGCTTAGCGACAGGGGTGAATTCACCCCTCCACTTT.

The chain uses TRBV11-1 and TRBJ2-1; 8 bases align to TRBD2. The V and J ends lost 1 base and 9 bases, in that order; junction bases with no gene match: 11. The CDR3 sequence is 16 residues long. The germline CDR1 and CDR2 sequences are SGHAT and FQDESV (reference sequence). Here the CDR3 reads CASSLGQAGGGGEQFF. The CDR3 DNA follows: TGTGCCAGCAGCTTAGGTCAGGCGGGGGGAGGGGGTGAGCAGTTCTTC.

This rearrangement joins TRBV20-1 to TRBJ2-1; D gene uncertain. The CDR3 consists of 14 residues. V lost 0 bases and J 9 bases, leaving 15 bases between the germline ends. The germline V gene has CDR1 DFQATT and CDR2 SNEGSKA (reference sequence). Here the CDR3 DNA reads TGCAGTGCTAGAGAGCCGGGCGATTTTGGTGAGCAGTTCTTC. Amino acids: CSAREPGDFGEQFF.

With regard to this clonotype: This may be a read error: a much more frequent sequence differs by one nucleotide. The chain couples TRBV5-1 to TRBJ2-3; TRBD2 aligns across 12 bases. Germline V gene sequence: CDR1 SGHRS, CDR2 YFSETQ. CDR3 length: 18 residues. The CDR3 DNA reads as TGCGCCAGCAGCGGGGGTGGACTAGCGGGATCTAGCATAGATACGCAGTATTTT. Protein product: CASSGGGLAGSSIDTQYF.

J is TRBJ2-1 and V is TRBV20-1; 8 positions agree with TRBD2. The junction had 10 bases not matched to a gene; V was cut back by 0 bases and J by 0 bases. Germline CDR1 and CDR2: DFQATT and SNEGSKA (reference sequence). The CDR3 totals 18 residues. CDR3 coding DNA: TGCAGTGCTAGAGATAAAGTGAAGCGGGGGAGCTCCTACAATGAGCAGTTCTTC. Translated, it gives CSARDKVKRGSSYNEQFF.

This rearrangement joins TRBV6-5 to TRBJ1-6; a weak D match, TRBD1 (6 bases). Between the trimmed V and J ends, which lost 7 bases and 7 bases, there was a span of 17 bases. The CDR3 contains 15 residues. The germline CDR1 and CDR2 sequences are MNHEY and SVGAGI. DNA for the CDR3: TGTGCCAGCATGATCTTTTCGGACAGAAATTCACCCCTCCACTTT. As protein: CASMIFSDRNSPLHF.

This sequence joins TRBV7-2 and TRBJ2-1, with TRBD2 matching over 8 bases. Germline CDR1 SGHTA, CDR2 FQGNSA. The CDR3 is made up of 15 amino acids. The V segment lost 7 bases and the J segment 8 bases; nucleotides outside the gene matches: 13. This chain's CDR3 is CASNPRLAGTDEQFF. In nucleotides, the CDR3 is TGTGCCAGCAACCCACGGCTAGCGGGTACCGATGAGCAGTTCTTC.

This chain links TRBV20-1 with TRBJ1-1; 7 bases align to TRBD1. J gave up 5 bases and V 3 bases, and 6 bases lay outside the gene matches. Germline values: CDR1 DFQATT, CDR2 SNEGSKA (reference sequence). The CDR3 is made up of 13 amino acids. CDR3 amino acids: CSARRQGKTEAFF. Written as DNA, the CDR3 is TGCAGTGCTAGGAGACAGGGTAAGACTGAAGCTTTCTTT.

The count of this clonotype is one. CDR3 DNA sequence: TGCGCCAGCAGCCAAGAGGAACAAATTGGCGAGCAGTTCTTC. Amino acid sequence: CASSQEEQIGEQFF. The rearrangement links TRBV4-1 to TRBJ2-1; D remains ambiguous. The CDR3 has 14 residues. V lost 0 bases, J lost 10 bases, and 13 bases lay in between. Germline lookup yields CDR1 MGHRA and CDR2 YSYEKL.

In this sample, this clonotype turned up a few times. The chain recombines TRBV5-1 with TRBJ2-7, with D perhaps TRBD1 (5 bases). The V gene lost 0 bases and the J gene lost 2 bases, with 18 bases spanning the gap. Germline CDR1 and CDR2: SGHRS and YFSETQ. The CDR3 is 17 amino acids. The CDR3 sequence is CASSLEAGRISAYEQYF. The DNA of the CDR3 is TGCGCCAGCAGCTTGGAGGCAGGGCGGATTTCGGCCTACGAGCAGTACTTC.

In its sample, this clonotype was seen a few times. The J gene is TRBJ2-5, the V gene TRBV20-1; 8 positions agree with TRBD1. Trimming took 6 bases from V and 5 from J; bases not matched to a gene: 8. Germline V CDR1 and CDR2: DFQATT, SNEGSKA (reference sequence). There are 13 residues in the CDR3. The CDR3 is CSAPGTGVETQYF. DNA for the CDR3: TGCAGTGCGCCCGGGACAGGCGTTGAGACCCAGTACTTC.

The rearrangement links TRBV20-1 to TRBJ2-7; D unclear. Germline CDR1 DFQATT, CDR2 SNEGSKA (reference sequence). The CDR3 sequence is 12 residues long. Trimming shortened V by 0 bases and J by 2 bases, and 5 bases separated the two germline ends. In nucleotides, the CDR3 is TGCAGTGCTAGAGAAAGAACCTACGAGCAGTACTTC. Amino acid sequence: CSARERTYEQYF.

This clonotype showed up just a few times. The chain couples TRBV29-1 to TRBJ1-2; D call uncertain. Trimming left V 3 bases short and J 2 bases short, with 10 bases between. This CDR3 contains 13 residues. Germline V gene lookup returns CDR1 SQVTM and CDR2 ANQGSEA. The CDR3 DNA follows: TGCAGCGTTGATAACACTTGGAACTATGGCTACACCTTC. It yields the protein CSVDNTWNYGYTF. The whole variable domain, remainder taken from reference TRBV29-1 and TRBJ1-2, is SAVISQKPSRDICQRGTSLTIQCQVDSQVTMMFWYRQQPGQSLTLIATANQGSEATYESGFVIDKFPISRPNLTFSTLTVSNMSPEDSSIYLCSVDNTWNYGYTFGSGTRLTVV.

The chain is built from TRBV3-1 and TRBJ1-5; TRBD1 aligns across 7 bases. Germline V lookup: CDR1 LGHDT, CDR2 YNNKEL (reference sequence). This CDR3 spans 16 amino acids. Trimming at V came to 6 bases and at J to 4 bases, leaving 12 bases not matched to a gene. The CDR3 DNA reads as TGTGCCAGCAGGAGGGCAGGGGGGCCCACAAATCAGCCCCAGCATTTT. Translating it yields CASRRAGGPTNQPQHF.

The chain has TRBV29-1 and TRBJ2-3, with D perhaps matching TRBD1 (6 bases). Trimming removed 1 base at V and 0 bases at J, with 8 bases between. This CDR3 region has 14 residues. CDR1 is SQVTM, CDR2 ANQGSEA, per germline. CDR3: CSVEVGQSTDTQYF. The CDR3 DNA follows: TGCAGCGTTGAAGTGGGACAAAGCACAGATACGCAGTATTTT.

The chain links TRBV20-1 to TRBJ1-4; no clear D. Germline V gives CDR1 DFQATT, CDR2 SNEGSKA (reference sequence). Trimming stripped 5 bases from V and 0 bases from J, with 19 bases between. The CDR3 sequence is 17 residues long. CDR3 sequence reads: CSALPTVGAATNEKLFF. The CDR3 nucleotides read TGCAGTGCTCTCCCGACGGTTGGCGCCGCAACTAATGAAAAACTGTTTTTT.

The rearrangement joins TRBV18 to TRBJ1-5; 7 positions agree with TRBD1. The CDR3 totals 13 residues. The V gene end was trimmed by 6 bases and the J gene end by 5 bases; junction bases not matched to a gene: 4. The germline gives CDR1 KGHSH, CDR2 LQKENI. The CDR3 spells CASSTGLDQPQHF. As DNA, the CDR3 is TGTGCCAGCTCGACAGGGTTAGATCAGCCCCAGCATTTT.

This clonotype came up a few times. The chain combines TRBV2 with TRBJ1-1; D gene unclear. The length of the CDR3 is 14 residues. CDR1 and CDR2 (germline): SNHLY, FYNNEI. V lost 5 bases, J lost 0 bases, and 10 bases lay in between. CDR3 loop: CASSRETMNTEAFF. The CDR3 bases are TGTGCCAGCAGTAGAGAGACCATGAACACTGAAGCTTTCTTT.

This chain connects TRBV3-1 to TRBJ1-1; TRBD1 matches at 8 bases. This CDR3 contains 15 residues. With V trimmed by 6 bases and J by 0 bases, 6 bases remained unmatched. Germline CDR1 LGHDT, CDR2 YNNKEL (reference sequence). CDR3 residues: CASRKAGGLNTEAFF. The CDR3 DNA is TGTGCCAGCAGGAAGGCAGGGGGCTTGAACACTGAAGCTTTCTTT.